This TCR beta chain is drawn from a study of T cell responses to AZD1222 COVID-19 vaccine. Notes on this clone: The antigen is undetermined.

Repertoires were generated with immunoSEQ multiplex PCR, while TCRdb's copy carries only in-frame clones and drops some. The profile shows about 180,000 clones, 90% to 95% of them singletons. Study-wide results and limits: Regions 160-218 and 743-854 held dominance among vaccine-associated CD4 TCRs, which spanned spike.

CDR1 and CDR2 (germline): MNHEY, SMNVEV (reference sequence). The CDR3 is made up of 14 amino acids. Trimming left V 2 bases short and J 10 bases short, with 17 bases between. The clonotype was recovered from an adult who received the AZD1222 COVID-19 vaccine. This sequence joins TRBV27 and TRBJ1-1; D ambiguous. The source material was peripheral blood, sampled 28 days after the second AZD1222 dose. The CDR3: CASSLTFVGVGAFF. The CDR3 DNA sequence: TGTGCCAGCAGTTTAACGTTCGTCGGGGTGGGAGCTTTCTTT.